Sequencing of this T cell receptor (beta chain) was carried out in a study of shared clonotypes between healthy human individuals (dated by TCRdb to 2018 to 2021). About the full investigation: The cohort comprised a couple of women and a few men aged 18 to 49 years. For each donor, three plates each were used for CD4 naive and CD4 memory, two plates were used for CD8 naive, and one plate was used for CD8 memory. The study deeply sequenced blood TCR repertoires of several healthy adults to estimate repertoire size and the extent of clonotype sharing between individuals. To increase sequencing depth and limit assay-specific biases, different laboratories used diverse techniques to prepare libraries and sequence TCR repertoires. Per donor, leukapheresis produced somewhere between about 0.8 and 9 billion PBMCs.

Using the deep immunoSEQ assay, TCR CDR3 regions were amplified from genomic DNA by multiplex PCR. Extracted genomic DNA from each cell subset was distributed evenly across all wells of several immunoSEQ 96-well plates, and each plate was treated as a replicate. For sorted subsets, each replicate PCR was loaded with about 0.2 ug genomic DNA, equivalent to 32,000 or so T cell genomes. Purified libraries were quantified with a Qubit 3.0 fluorometer, sized on a Bioanalyzer 2100, and re-quantified with the KAPA Library Quantification kit. A separate single-read 150-cycle Illumina NextSeq 550 flow cell was used to sequence each immunoSEQ 96-well plate. In the authors' own workflow: Because the immunoSEQ output held only junctional sequences and lacked quality scores, the filtering could not match the filtering applied to full-length reads. To assign V/J genes and CDR3, sequences were annotated using PyIR, a Python wrapper for IgBLAST v1.9, with IMGT germline references. Any read was removed if the V/J assignment was weak (E-value above 1e-6), the CDR3 was missing, or the read contained stop codons, out-of-frame junctions, or ambiguous translated residues. V3J clonotypes were defined by identical inferred V gene, J gene, and CDR3 amino acid sequence. Percentage overlap between repertoires was calculated by dividing the number of shared unique clonotypes by the size of the smaller repertoire. Richness of each repertoire was evaluated using RTK rarefaction, the Chao1 estimator, and Recon v2.1 estimates of unobserved clonotypes. OLGA was used to compute generation probabilities for all TCRbeta clonotypes that the gDNA method yielded from a handful of donors. The table was pulled from immuneACCESS by TCRdb, which kept in-frame rearrangements only. Such tables lose some clones; where checked, under half of the loss comes from unresolved V genes, and the rest has no known cause. V, J and clone size were drawn from that table, and D and trimming were deduced from the DNA. This sample holds hundreds of thousands of clones; more than 75% were observed only once. The top ten clones comprise around 15% of the sample.

General study outcomes and caveats: Larger estimated clonotype richness was generally found for naive subsets than for memory subsets. Higher generation probabilities were observed for clonotypes shared by all four sorted-subset donors than for non-shared clonotypes. About 5% of naive CD4, 3% to 3.5% of naive CD8, 2.3% of memory CD4, and approximately 0.4% of memory CD8 clonotypes were shared across a few donors. Rarefaction of sorted-subset datasets indicated incomplete sequencing despite the large sequencing depth. Sampling was limited to blood, and TCR repertoires in tissue likely differ from TCR repertoires in blood. The small number of donors limited the genetic and exposure-history diversity represented. Pairwise subsampling led to the expectation that sequencing depth would affect the degree of clonotype sharing among donors.

Worth noting for this clone: Its antigen is currently not known. Within one base of it there is no much larger clone, and no base qualities were kept.

Taken from the germline V gene, the CDR1 and CDR2 loops are MDHEN and SYDVKM. V drops 2 bases and J drops 2 bases, leaving 10 bases in between. Taken from cysteine to phenylalanine, the CDR3 has 14 residues. Only CDR3 DNA is held: 42 bases, read in frame from base 1. Healthy HIV-negative adults with no recently reported acute infections or vaccinations were included as donors. All donors were Caucasian adults living in Nashville, Tennessee, USA. CD8 memory samples combined magnetically selected CD45RO+ cells with CCR7-negative CD45RA+ effector memory (TemRA) cells. After blood collection by leukapheresis, PBMCs were isolated using Ficoll-Histopaque density gradient centrifugation and then cryopreserved in the vapor phase of liquid nitrogen. Analytical flow cytometry was used to check the purity and quantity of every magnetically sorted T cell population. Each sorted fraction had its genomic DNA isolated and then quantified by UV absorbance on a Nanodrop 2000c.

This chain joins TRBV28 to TRBJ2-7; perhaps TRBD2 is the D gene, with 5 bases matching. The sample comprised memory CD8+ T cells sorted from blood. Explained via the paper, the cell subset or site label denotes: CD45RO+ cells pooled with CCR7-negative TemRA cells. The TCR comes from a man aged 18-30 years in good health. CDR3 protein: CASSLVGETYEQYF. The DNA is as follows: TGTGCCAGCAGTTTAGTCGGGGAGACCTACGAGCAGTACTTC.